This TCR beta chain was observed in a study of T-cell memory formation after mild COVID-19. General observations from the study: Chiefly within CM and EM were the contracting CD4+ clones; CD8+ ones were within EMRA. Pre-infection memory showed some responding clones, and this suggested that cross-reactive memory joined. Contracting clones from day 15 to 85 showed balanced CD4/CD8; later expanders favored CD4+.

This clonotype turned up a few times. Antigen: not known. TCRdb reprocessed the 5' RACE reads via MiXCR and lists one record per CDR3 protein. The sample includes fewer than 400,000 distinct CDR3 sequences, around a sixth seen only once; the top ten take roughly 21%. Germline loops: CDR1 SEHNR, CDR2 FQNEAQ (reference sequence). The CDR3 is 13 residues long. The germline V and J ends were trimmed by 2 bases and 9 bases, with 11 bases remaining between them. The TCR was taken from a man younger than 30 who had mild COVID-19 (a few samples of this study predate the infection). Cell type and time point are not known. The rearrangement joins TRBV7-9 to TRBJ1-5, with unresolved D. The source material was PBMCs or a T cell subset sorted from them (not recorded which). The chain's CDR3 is CASSLTEKGPQHF. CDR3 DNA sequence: TGTGCCAGCAGCTTAACGGAGAAGGGGCCCCAGCATTTT. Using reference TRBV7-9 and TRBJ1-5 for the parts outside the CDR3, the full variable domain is DTGVSQNPRHKITKRGQNVTFRCDPISEHNRLYWYRQTLGQGPEFLTYFQNEAQLEKSRLLSDRFSAERPKGSFSTLEIQRTEQGDSAMYLCASSLTEKGPQHFGDGTRLSIL.